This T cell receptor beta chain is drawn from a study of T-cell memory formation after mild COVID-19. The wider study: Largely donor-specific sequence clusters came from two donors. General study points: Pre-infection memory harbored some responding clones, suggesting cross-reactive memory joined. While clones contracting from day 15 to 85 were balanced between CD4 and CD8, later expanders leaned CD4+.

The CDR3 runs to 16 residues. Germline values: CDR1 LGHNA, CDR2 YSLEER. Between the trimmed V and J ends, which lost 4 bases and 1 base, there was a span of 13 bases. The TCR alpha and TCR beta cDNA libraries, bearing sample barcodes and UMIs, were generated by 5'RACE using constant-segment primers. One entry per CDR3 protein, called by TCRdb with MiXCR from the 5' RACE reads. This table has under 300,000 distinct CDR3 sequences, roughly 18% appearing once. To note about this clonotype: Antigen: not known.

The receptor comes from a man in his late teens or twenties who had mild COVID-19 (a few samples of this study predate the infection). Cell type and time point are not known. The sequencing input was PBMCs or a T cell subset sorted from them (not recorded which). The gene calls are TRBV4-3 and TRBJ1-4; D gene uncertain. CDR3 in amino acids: CASSPSAIQTNEKLFF. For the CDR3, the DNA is TGCGCCAGCAGCCCTTCAGCGATCCAAACTAATGAAAAACTGTTTTTT.